The following is a TCR beta chain sequence with its context. Its antigen is unidentified. Sequencing was performed with immunoSEQ multiplex PCR; in TCRdb, only in-frame clones are kept and a portion is missing. Of more than 95,000 clones in the sample, around 89% were seen once. V was cut by 0 bases and J by 4 bases, with 10 bases left in between. Germline values: CDR1 GTSNPN, CDR2 SVGIG (reference sequence). The CDR3 length is 14 residues. The sample originates from a study of T cell responses to AZD1222 COVID-19 vaccine. The study's findings and limits: Following two doses of AZD1222, Spike-specific TCR breadth and depth rose. Variant regions that are unmutated are reportedly the target of nearly half of spike-specific TCRs. In a largely white British group with more females than males, clonal diversity was possibly underestimated.

The chain has TRBV30 and TRBJ1-5; a weak D match, TRBD1 (6 bases). The sample in question was peripheral blood, obtained on day 0 of AZD1222 vaccination. This receptor was obtained from an adult in good health. The CDR3 loop reads CAWSVLQGNQPQHF. The CDR3 DNA sequence: TGTGCCTGGAGTGTTCTACAGGGTAATCAGCCCCAGCATTTT.